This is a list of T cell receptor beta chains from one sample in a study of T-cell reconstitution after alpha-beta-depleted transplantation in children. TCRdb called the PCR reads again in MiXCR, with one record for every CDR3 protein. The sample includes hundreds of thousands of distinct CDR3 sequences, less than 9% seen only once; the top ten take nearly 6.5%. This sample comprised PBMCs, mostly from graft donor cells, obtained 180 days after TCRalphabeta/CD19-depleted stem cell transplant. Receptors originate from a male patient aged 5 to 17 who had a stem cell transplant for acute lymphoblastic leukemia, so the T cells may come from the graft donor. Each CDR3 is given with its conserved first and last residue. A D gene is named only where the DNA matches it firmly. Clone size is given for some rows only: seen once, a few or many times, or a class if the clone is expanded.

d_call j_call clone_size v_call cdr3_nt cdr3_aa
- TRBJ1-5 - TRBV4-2 TGTGCCATCAGCCCCGGGCAATTCGGCGGTCACAATCAGCCCCAGCATTTT CAISPGQFGGHNQPQHF
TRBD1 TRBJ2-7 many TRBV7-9 TGTGCCAGCAGCTTTTCCGGGACAGGGGGTTCCGAGCAGTACTTC CASSFSGTGGSEQYF
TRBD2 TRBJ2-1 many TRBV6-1 TGTGCCAGCAGTAAGACTAGCGGGAGATACCCGTACAATGAGCAGTTCTTC CASSKTSGRYPYNEQFF
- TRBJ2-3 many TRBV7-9 TGTGCCAGCAGCCTCCGGACATCAGATACGCAGTATTTT CASSLRTSDTQYF
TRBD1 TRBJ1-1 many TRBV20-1 TGCAGTGCCCTGACAGGGTTGAACACTGAAGCTTTCTTT CSALTGLNTEAFF
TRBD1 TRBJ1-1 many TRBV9 TGTGCCAGCAGCCCCCCACAGGGGCGTAACACTGAAGCTTTCTTT CASSPPQGRNTEAFF
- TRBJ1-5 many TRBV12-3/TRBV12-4 TGTGCCAGCAGTTTACACAGTAGCAATCAGCCCCAGCATTTT CASSLHSSNQPQHF
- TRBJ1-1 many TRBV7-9 TGTGCCAGCAGCTTAGCGCTGGGGGGTGGGACTGAAGCTTTCTTT CASSLALGGGTEAFF
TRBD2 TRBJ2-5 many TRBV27 TGTGCCAGCAGGCCGCTTAGCGGGACTAGCGTTCGAGGCGCCCAGTACTTC CASRPLSGTSVRGAQYF
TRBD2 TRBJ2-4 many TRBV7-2 TGTGCCAGCAGCTTAGGGCCAGGGAGGGAGAACATTCAGTACTTC CASSLGPGRENIQYF
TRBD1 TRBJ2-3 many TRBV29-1 TGCAGCGGTACAGGGGGCTATTCCACAGATACGCAGTATTTT CSGTGGYSTDTQYF
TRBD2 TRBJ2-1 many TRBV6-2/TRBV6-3 TGTGCCAGCACCCACGACTCTAGCGGCGCAGTGAGCAATGAGCAGTTCTTC CASTHDSSGAVSNEQFF
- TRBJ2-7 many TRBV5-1 TGCGCCAGCAACCAGGGTCCCGAGCAGTACTTC CASNQGPEQYF
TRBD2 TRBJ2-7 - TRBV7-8 TGTGCCAGCAGCCCAGCCGATTTCGGGAGGGCAACCCACGAGCAGTACTTC CASSPADFGRATHEQYF
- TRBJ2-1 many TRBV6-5 TGTGCCAGCATGGGGAATGAGCAGTTCTTC CASMGNEQFF